This T cell receptor beta chain was profiled in a study of T cells in Graves' hyperthyroidism and ophthalmopathy. The CDR3 has 13 amino acids. V lost 4 bases to trimming and J lost 5 bases, with 11 bases between them. CDR1 is SNHLY and CDR2 is FYNNEI in the germline V gene. Amplified regions were TCR beta CDR3 sequences from RNA transcripts. HTBI primers were the set used in a first-round RT-PCR of the TCR CDR3. TCRdb processed the multiplex PCR reads anew with MiXCR; each CDR3 protein has one entry. The table lists 350,000 to 450,000 distinct CDR3 sequences, roughly 15% of them singletons. This clonotype was found many times.

Sequencing input: blood. V usage is TRBV2 and J usage is TRBJ2-5; D is unclear. The clonotype comes from a woman aged 30 to 39 with Graves' hyperthyroidism that later progressed to Graves' ophthalmopathy. Written as DNA, the CDR3 is TGTGCCAGCAGTGTGTCCGAGGCCGAGACCCAGTACTTC. Amino acids: CASSVSEAETQYF.